This T cell receptor beta chain was found in a study of healthy donors' naive CD4 and CD8 T cells. Study-level points and caveats: Most V and J genes were reportedly biased between naive CD4+ and CD8+ cells. Positive CDR3 charge linked to CD4+ cells, negative to CD8+ cells.

Starting from roughly 0.45 ug of total RNA, TCR libraries were made with linear amplification. From the reads, TCRdb called clonotypes with MiXCR, one entry per CDR3 protein. The data contain roughly 200,000 distinct CDR3 sequences, around 80% of them seen just once; the ten biggest clones take up roughly 2.3%. Details on this clonotype: Its antigen is currently unknown.

Germline-derived CDR1 and CDR2 are SQVTM and ANQGSEA. The V and J ends lost 7 bases and 0 bases respectively, with 15 bases between them. CDR3 size: 14 residues. This chain joins TRBV29-1 and TRBJ1-1; D unclear. The sample taken for sequencing was naive CD4+ and CD8+ T cells sorted from blood, pooled from several donors. This receptor was identified in a pool of human donors in good health; the sample pools cells from several healthy donors. The CDR3 region has the DNA TGCAGCGCCGGGAACCTCTACCTGAACACTGAAGCTTTCTTT. Its protein product is CSAGNLYLNTEAFF.